These T cell receptor beta chains were read from a single sample in a study of cytomegalovirus exposure and HLA in healthy donors. The protocol was immunoSEQ multiplex PCR, while the TCRdb copy is restricted to in-frame clones and leaves out a portion. The specimen's table records some 72,000 clones. Material for sequencing was PBMCs. These TCRs come from a boy between 5 and 17 years old in good health and CMV-seronegative. Both conserved end residues are part of each CDR3. The order of the fields is CDR3 protein, V gene, CDR3 length.

CSVDVGGAEAFF	TRBV29-1	12
CASSPSVNSETQYF	TRBV18	14
CASTGQLNTEAFF	TRBV7-9	13
CSVVPWTGRQDTQYF	TRBV29-1	15
CASSERTEAFF	TRBV6-1	11
CATSRVSRADTQYF	TRBV15	14
CASSLVSGGYGYTF	TRBV7-9	14
CASSGRELGTGELFF	TRBV5-1	15
CASSIRGNTEAFF	TRBV2	13
CASSFNKAAGELFF	TRBV5-5	14
CASTLSGSLKKRAGELFF	TRBV19	18
CASSLTFGGEQFF	TRBV5-6	13
CASSSPGQAYEQSF	TRBV5-1	14
CACIISRAGGTDTQYF	TRBV30	16
CASSLALDRVSEAFF	TRBV5-4	15
CASRGSATYEQYF	TRBV19	13
CASSPRTGSSYEQYF	TRBV5-1	15
CAWRPTNTEAFF	TRBV30	12
CASRQTGRSPLHF	TRBV27	13
CASSVGQGGTEDFF	TRBV9	14
CASSQDWGAGEGETQYF	TRBV4-1	17